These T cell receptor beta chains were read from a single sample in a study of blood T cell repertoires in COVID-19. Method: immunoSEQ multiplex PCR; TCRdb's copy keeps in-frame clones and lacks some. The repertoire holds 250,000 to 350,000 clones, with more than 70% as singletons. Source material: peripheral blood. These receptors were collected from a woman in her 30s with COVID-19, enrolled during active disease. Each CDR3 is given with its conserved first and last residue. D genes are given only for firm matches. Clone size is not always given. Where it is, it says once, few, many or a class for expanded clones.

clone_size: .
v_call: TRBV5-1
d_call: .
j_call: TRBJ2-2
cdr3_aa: CASSLNIGELFF
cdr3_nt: TGCGCCAGCAGCTTGAACATCGGGGAGCTGTTTTTT

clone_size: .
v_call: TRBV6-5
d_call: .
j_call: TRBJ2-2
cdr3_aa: CASCLAATGELFF
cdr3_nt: TGTGCCAGCTGTCTAGCAGCCACCGGGGAGCTGTTTTTT

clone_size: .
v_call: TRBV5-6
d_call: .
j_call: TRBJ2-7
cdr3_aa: CASSRGLSTYEQYF
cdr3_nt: TGTGCCAGCAGCCGGGGACTTTCCACCTACGAGCAGTACTTC

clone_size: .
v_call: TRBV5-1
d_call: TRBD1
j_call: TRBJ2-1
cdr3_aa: CASSQTGIDEQFF
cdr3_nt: TGCGCCAGCAGCCAGACAGGGATTGATGAGCAGTTCTTC

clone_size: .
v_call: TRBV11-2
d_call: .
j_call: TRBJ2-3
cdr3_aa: CASSLAGVDTQYF
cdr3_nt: TGTGCCAGCAGCTTAGCGGGAGTGGATACGCAGTATTTT

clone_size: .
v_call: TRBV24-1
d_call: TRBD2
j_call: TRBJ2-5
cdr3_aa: CATSDPRTSGETQYF
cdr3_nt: TGTGCCACCAGTGACCCCCGGACTAGCGGAGAGACCCAGTACTTC

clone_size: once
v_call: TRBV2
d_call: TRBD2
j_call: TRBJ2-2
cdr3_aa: CASSQLAVLNTGELFF
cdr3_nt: TGTGCCAGCAGTCAGCTAGCGGTCCTTAACACCGGGGAGCTGTTTTTT

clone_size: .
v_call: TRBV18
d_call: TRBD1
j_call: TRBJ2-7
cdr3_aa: CASSPGTGIVGTSYEQYF
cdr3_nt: TGTGCCAGCTCCCCCGGGACAGGGATAGTAGGAACCTCCTACGAGCAGTACTTC

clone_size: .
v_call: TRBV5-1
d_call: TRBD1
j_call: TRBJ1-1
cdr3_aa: CASSLAGQMNTEAFF
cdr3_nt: TGCGCCAGCAGCTTGGCGGGACAGATGAACACTGAAGCTTTCTTT

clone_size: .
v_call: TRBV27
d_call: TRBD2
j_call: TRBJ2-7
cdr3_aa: CASSVLAGVSYEQYF
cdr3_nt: TGTGCCAGCAGTGTACTAGCGGGCGTCTCCTACGAGCAGTACTTC

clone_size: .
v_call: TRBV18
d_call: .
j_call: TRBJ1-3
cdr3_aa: CASSPPTGNTIYF
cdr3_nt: TGTGCCAGCTCACCACCGACAGGAAACACCATATATTTT

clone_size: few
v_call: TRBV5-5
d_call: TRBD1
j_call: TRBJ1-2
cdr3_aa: CASSLVWQGAIGYTF
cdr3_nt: TGTGCCAGCAGCTTGGTTTGGCAGGGGGCGATTGGCTACACCTTC

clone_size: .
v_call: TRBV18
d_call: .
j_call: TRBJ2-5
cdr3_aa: CASSPSQRGETQYF
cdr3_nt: TGTGCCAGCTCACCATCCCAAAGGGGCGAGACCCAGTACTTC

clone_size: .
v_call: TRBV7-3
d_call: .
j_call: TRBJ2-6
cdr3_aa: CASSRDGAGANVLTF
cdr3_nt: TGTGCCAGCAGCCGGGATGGGGCTGGGGCCAACGTCCTGACTTTC

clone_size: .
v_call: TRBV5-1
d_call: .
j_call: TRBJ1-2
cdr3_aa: CASSLLQGDGDGYTF
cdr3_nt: TGCGCCAGCAGCTTGCTTCAAGGGGATGGTGATGGCTACACCTTC

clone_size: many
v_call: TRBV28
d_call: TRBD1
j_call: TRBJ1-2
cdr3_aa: CASSPPKFDRGLANYGYTF
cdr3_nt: TGTGCCAGCAGCCCACCCAAGTTCGACAGGGGGCTTGCTAACTATGGCTACACCTTC

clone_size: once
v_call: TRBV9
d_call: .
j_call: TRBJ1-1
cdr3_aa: CASSAGGNTEAFF
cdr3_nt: TGTGCCAGCAGCGCCGGGGGGAACACTGAAGCTTTCTTT

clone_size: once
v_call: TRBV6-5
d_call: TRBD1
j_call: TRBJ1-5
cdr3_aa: CASRTYRGNQPQHF
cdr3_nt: TGTGCCAGCAGGACTTACAGGGGAAATCAGCCCCAGCATTTT

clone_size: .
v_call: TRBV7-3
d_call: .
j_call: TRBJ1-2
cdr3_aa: CASSLDTGYGYTF
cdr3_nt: TGTGCCAGCAGCCTGGACACAGGGTATGGCTACACCTTC

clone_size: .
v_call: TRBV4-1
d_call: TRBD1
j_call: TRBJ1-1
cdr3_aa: CASSQDDGQGMNTEAFF
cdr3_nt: TGCGCCAGCAGCCAAGATGACGGACAGGGAATGAACACTGAAGCTTTCTTT

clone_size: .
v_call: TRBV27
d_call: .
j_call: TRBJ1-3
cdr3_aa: CASSPTGGGLSGNTIYF
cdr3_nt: TGTGCCAGCAGTCCTACCGGGGGGGGTCTCTCTGGAAACACCATATATTTT

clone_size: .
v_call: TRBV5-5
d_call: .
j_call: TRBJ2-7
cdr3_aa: CASSLGASTYEQYF
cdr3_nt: TGTGCCAGCAGCTTGGGGGCTTCAACCTACGAGCAGTACTTC

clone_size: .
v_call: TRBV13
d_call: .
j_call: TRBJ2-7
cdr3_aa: CASSLAGTYEQYF
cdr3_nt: TGTGCCAGCAGCTTAGCGGGTACCTACGAGCAGTACTTC

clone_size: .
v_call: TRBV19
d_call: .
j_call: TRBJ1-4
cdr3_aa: CASSPPFEGNEKLFF
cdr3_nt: TGTGCCAGTAGCCCCCCGTTCGAGGGAAATGAAAAACTGTTTTTT

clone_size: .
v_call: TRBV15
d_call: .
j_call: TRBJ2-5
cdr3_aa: CATSRDGLAVQETQYF
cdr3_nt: TGTGCCACCAGCAGAGATGGACTGGCAGTCCAAGAGACCCAGTACTTC

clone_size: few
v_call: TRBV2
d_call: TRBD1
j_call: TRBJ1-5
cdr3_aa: CASSEGQEYSNQPQHF
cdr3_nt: TGTGCCAGCAGCGAAGGACAGGAATATAGCAATCAGCCCCAGCATTTT

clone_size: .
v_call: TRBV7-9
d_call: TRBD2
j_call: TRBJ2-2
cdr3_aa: CASSPTSGRAIGELFF
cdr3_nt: TGTGCCAGCAGCCCGACTAGCGGGAGGGCCATCGGGGAGCTGTTTTTT

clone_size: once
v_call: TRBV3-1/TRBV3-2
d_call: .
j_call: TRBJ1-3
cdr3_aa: CASSQGTVGNTIYF
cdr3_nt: TGTGCCAGCAGCCAAGGAACGGTAGGAAACACCATATATTTT

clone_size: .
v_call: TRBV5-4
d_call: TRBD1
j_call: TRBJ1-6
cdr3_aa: CASSPDRVTPLHF
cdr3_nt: TGTGCCAGCAGCCCCGACAGGGTGACACCCCTCCACTTT

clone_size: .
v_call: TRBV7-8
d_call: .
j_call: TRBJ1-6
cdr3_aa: CASSLVTSSYNSPLHF
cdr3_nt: TGTGCCAGCAGCTTAGTCACAAGCTCCTATAATTCACCCCTCCACTTT

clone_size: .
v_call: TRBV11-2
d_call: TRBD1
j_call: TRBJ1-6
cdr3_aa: CASSLVGTGSSPLHF
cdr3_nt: TGTGCCAGCAGCTTAGTGGGGACAGGGAGTTCACCCCTCCACTTT

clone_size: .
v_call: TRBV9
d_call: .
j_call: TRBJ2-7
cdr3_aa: CASSPRGPAGCCEQYF
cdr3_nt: TGTGCCAGCAGCCCCAGGGGTCCAGCGGGATGTTGCGAGCAGTACTTC

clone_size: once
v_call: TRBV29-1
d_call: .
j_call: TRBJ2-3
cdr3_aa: CSGESPGDTQYF
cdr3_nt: TGCAGCGGCGAGTCCCCCGGAGATACGCAGTATTTT

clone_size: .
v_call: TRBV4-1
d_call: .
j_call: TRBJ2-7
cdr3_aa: CASSQGTNYEQYF
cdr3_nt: TGCGCCAGCAGCCAAGGGACTAACTACGAGCAGTACTTC

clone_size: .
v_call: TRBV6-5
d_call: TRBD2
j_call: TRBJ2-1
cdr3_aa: CASSYSGRSSYNEQFF
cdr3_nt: TGTGCCAGCAGTTACTCCGGGAGGAGCTCCTACAATGAGCAGTTCTTC

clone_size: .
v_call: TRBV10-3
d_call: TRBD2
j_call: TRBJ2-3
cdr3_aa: CAISESASGRRATQYF
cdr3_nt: TGTGCCATCAGTGAGTCGGCTAGCGGGAGGCGCGCTACGCAGTATTTT

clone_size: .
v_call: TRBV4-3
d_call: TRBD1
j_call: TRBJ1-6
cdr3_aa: CASSQTGGDSPLHF
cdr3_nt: TGCGCCAGCAGCCAAACAGGGGGGGATTCACCCCTCCACTTT

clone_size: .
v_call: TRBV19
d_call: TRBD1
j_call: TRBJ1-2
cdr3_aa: CASSNYGTGVGYTF
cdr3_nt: TGTGCCAGTAGTAACTACGGGACAGGGGTAGGCTACACCTTC

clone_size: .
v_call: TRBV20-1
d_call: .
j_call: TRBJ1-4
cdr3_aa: CSASGGGSNEKLFF
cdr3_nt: TGCAGTGCTAGTGGAGGGGGTAGTAATGAAAAACTGTTTTTT

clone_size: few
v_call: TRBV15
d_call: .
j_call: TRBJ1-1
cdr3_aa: CATSGRGGWTEAFF
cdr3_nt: TGTGCCACCAGCGGGAGAGGGGGTTGGACTGAAGCTTTCTTT

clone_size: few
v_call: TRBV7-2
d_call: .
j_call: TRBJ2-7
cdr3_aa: CASSLGQASTYEQYF
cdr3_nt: TGTGCCAGCAGCTTAGGACAGGCTTCAACCTACGAGCAGTACTTC

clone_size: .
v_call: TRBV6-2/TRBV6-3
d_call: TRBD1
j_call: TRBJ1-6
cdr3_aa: CASSDPGQGASPLHF
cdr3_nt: TGTGCCAGCAGTGACCCGGGACAGGGGGCCTCACCCCTCCACTTT

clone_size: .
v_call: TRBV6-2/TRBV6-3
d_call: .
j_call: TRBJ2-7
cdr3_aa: CASSSSGTSYEQYF
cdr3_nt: TGTGCCAGCAGTTCATCCGGGACAAGCTACGAACAGTACTTC

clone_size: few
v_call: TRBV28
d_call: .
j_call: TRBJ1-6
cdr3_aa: CASSLTQHNSPLHF
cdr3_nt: TGTGCCAGCAGTTTAACACAGCATAATTCACCCCTCCACTTT

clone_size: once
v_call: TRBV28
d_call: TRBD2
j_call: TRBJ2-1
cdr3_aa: CASSFVTSGYNEQFF
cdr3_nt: TGTGCCAGCAGTTTCGTGACTAGCGGTTACAATGAGCAGTTCTTC

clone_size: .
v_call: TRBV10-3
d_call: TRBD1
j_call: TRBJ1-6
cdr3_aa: CAIKTGSDSPLHF
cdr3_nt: TGTGCCATAAAGACAGGGAGTGATTCACCCCTCCACTTT

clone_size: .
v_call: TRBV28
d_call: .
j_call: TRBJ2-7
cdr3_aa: CASSYVRSHEQYF
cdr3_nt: TGTGCCAGCAGTTATGTCAGGTCTCACGAGCAGTACTTC

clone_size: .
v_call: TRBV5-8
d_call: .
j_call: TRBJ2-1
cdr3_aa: CASSLGQSSYNEQFF
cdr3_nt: TGTGCCAGCAGCTTGGGACAGAGCTCCTACAATGAGCAGTTCTTC

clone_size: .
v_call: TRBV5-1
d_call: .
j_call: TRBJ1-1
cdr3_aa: CASLGPGDEAFF
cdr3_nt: TGCGCCAGCCTCGGGCCAGGGGATGAAGCTTTCTTT

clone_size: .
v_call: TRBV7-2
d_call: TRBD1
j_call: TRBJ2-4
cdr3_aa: CASSPTGGAGKNIQYF
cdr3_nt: TGTGCCAGCAGCCCTACAGGGGGCGCTGGCAAAAACATTCAGTACTTC

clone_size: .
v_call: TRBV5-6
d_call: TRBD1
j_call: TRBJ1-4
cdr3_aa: CASSHTGTENEKLFF
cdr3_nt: TGTGCCAGCAGCCACACCGGGACAGAGAATGAAAAACTGTTTTTT

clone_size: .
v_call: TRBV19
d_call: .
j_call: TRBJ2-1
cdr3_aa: CASSIIDRDEQFF
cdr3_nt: TGTGCCAGTAGTATTATAGATCGCGATGAGCAGTTCTTC

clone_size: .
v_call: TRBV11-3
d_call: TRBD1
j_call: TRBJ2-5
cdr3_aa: CASSLGTDQYQETQYF
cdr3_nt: TGTGCCAGCAGCTTGGGGACAGACCAGTACCAAGAGACCCAGTACTTC